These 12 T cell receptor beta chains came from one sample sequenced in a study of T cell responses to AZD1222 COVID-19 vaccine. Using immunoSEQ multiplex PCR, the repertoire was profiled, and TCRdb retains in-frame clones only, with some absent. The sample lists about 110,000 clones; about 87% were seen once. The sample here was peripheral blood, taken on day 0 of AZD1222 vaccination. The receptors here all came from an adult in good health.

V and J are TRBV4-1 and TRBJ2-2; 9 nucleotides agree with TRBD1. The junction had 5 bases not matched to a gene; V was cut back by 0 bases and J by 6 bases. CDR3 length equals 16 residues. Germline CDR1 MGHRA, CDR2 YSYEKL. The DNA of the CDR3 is TGCGCCAGCAGCCAAGAGGGACAGGGTTTGTCCGGGGAGCTGTTTTTT. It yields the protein CASSQEGQGLSGELFF.

The CDR3 DNA reads TGTGCCAGTAGTATAGCTGTGGAAGAGACCCAGTACTTC. It yields the protein CASSIAVEETQYF. The rearrangement uses TRBV19 and TRBJ2-5; D gene uncertain. Trimming shortened V by 1 base and J by 3 bases, and 6 bases separated the two germline ends. Germline CDR1 is LNHDA and CDR2 is SQIVND (reference sequence). The CDR3 length is 13 residues.

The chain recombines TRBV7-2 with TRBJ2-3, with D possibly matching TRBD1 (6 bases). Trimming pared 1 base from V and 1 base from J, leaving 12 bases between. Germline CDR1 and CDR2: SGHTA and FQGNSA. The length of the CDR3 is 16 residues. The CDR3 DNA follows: TGTGCCAGCAGCTTAGTGGCAGGGGTCCGCACAGATACGCAGTATTTT. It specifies CASSLVAGVRTDTQYF.

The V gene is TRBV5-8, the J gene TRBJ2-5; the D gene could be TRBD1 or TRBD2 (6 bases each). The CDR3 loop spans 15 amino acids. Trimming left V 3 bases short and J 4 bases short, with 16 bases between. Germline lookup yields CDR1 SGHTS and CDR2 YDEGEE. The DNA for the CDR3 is TGTGCCAGCAGCTCGGGGGCGGTTGAACGAGAGACCCAGTACTTC. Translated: CASSSGAVERETQYF.

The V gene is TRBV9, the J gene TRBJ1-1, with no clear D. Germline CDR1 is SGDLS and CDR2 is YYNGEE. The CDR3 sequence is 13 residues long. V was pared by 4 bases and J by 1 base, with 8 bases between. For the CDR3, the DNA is TGTGCCAGCAGCCCCGGTAAGAACACTGAAGCTTTCTTT. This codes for CASSPGKNTEAFF.

This CDR3 reads CDAGLAGTTQYF. The DNA of the CDR3 is TGTGATGCGGGACTAGCGGGAACGACCCAGTACTTC. The chain recombines TRBV5-8 with TRBJ2-5; 13 bases fit TRBD2. Per the germline V gene, CDR1 is SGHTS and CDR2 is YDEGEE. This CDR3 has 12 residues.

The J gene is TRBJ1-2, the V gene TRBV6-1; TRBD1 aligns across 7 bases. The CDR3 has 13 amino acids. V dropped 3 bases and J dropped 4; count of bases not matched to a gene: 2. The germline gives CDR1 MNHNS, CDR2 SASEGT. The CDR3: CASSEQGVYGYTF. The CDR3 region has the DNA TGTGCCAGCAGTGAGCAGGGGGTCTATGGCTACACCTTC.

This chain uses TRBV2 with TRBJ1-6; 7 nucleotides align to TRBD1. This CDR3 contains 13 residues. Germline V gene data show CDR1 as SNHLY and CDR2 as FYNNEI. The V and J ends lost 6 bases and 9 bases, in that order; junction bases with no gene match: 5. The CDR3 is CASRRTGSSPLHF. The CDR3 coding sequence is TGTGCCAGCAGGAGGACAGGTAGTTCACCCCTCCACTTT.

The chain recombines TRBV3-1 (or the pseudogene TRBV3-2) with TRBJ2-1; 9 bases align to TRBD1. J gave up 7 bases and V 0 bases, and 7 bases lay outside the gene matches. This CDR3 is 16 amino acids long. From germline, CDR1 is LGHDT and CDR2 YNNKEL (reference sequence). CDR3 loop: CASSQELIGQGNEQFF. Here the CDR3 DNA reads TGTGCCAGCAGCCAAGAACTTATCGGACAGGGGAATGAGCAGTTCTTC.

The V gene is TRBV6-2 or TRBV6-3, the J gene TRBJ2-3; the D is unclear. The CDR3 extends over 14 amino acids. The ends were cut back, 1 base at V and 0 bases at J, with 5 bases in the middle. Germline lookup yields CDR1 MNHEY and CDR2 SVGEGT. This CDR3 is CASSYLGSTDTQYF. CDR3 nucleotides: TGTGCCAGCAGTTACTTGGGCAGCACAGATACGCAGTATTTT.

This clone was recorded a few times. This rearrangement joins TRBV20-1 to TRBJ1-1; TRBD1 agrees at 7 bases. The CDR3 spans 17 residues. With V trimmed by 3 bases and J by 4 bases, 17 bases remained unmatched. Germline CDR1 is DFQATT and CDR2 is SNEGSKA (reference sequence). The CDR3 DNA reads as TGCAGTGCTAGTCTGGGCAGGGGGTTTAGAGTAGGCACTGAAGCTTTCTTT. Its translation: CSASLGRGFRVGTEAFF.

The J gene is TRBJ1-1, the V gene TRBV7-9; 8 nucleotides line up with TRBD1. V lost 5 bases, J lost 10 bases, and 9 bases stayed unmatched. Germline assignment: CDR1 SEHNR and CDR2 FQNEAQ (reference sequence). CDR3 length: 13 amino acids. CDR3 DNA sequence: TGTGCCAGCAGCGGACAGGGAAAAGACTCAGCTTTCTTT. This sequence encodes CASSGQGKDSAFF.